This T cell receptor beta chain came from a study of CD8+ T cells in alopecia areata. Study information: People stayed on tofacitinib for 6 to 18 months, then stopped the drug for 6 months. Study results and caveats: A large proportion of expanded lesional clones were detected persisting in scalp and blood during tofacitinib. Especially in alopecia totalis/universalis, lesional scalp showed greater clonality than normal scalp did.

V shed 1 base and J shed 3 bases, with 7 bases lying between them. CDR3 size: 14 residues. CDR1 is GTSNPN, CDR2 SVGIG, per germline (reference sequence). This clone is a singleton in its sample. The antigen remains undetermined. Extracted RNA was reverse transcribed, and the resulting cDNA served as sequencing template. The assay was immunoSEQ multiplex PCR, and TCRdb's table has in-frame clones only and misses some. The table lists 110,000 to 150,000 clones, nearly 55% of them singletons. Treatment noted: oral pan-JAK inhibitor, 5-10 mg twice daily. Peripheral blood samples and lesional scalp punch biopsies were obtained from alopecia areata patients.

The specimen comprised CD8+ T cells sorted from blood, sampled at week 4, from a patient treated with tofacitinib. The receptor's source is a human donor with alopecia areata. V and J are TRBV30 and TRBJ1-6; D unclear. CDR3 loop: CAWSEENYNSPLHF. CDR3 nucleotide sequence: TGTGCCTGGAGTGAGGAGAACTATAATTCACCCCTCCACTTT.